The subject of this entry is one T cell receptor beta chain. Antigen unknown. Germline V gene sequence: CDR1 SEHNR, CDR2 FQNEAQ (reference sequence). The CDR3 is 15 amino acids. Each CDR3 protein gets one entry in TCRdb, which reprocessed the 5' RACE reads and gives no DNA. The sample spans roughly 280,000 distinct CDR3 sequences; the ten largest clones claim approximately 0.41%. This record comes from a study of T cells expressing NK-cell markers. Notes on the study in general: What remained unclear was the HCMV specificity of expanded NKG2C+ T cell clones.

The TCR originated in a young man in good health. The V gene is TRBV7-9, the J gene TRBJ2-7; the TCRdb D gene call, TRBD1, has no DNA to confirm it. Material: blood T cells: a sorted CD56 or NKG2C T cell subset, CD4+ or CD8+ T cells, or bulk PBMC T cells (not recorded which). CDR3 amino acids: CASSLVTGKAYEQYF.